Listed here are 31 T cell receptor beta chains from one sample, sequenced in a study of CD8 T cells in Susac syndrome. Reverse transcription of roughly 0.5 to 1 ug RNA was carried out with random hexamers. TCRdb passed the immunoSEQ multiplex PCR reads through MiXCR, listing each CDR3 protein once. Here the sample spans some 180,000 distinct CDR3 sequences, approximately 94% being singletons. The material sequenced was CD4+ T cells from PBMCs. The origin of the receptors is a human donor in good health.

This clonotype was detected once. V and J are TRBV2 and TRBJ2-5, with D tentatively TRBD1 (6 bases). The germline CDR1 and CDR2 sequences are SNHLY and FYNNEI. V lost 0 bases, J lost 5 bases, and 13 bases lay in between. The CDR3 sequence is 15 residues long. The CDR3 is CASSEANTGSETQYF. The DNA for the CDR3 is TGTGCCAGCAGTGAAGCCAATACAGGGAGCGAGACCCAGTACTTC.

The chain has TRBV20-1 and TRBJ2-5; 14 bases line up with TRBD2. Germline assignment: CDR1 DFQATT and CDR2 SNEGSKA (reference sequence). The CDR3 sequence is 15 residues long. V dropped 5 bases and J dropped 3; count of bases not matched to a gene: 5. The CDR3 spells CSAGTSGRGEETQYF. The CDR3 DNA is TGCAGTGCTGGGACTAGCGGGAGAGGAGAAGAGACCCAGTACTTC.

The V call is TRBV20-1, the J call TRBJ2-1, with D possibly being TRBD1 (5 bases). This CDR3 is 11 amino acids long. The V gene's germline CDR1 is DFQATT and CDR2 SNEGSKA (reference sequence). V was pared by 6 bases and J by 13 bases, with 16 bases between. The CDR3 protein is CSAAKGRSQFF. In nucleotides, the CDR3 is TGCAGTGCAGCAAAGGGGCGTTCCCAGTTCTTC.

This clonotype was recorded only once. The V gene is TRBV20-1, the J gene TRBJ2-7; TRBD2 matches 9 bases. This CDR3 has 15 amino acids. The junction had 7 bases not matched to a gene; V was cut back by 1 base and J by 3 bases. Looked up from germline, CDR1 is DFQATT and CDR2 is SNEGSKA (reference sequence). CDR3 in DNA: TGCAGTGCTAGAGCCCCAGCGGGAGGTTACTACGAGCAGTACTTC. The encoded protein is CSARAPAGGYYEQYF.

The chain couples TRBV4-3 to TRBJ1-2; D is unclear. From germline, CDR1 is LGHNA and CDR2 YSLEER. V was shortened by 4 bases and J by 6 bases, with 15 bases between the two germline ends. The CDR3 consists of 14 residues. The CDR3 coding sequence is TGCGCCAGCAGCCTAGCTTACCCAGTGGATGGCTACACCTTC. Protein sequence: CASSLAYPVDGYTF.

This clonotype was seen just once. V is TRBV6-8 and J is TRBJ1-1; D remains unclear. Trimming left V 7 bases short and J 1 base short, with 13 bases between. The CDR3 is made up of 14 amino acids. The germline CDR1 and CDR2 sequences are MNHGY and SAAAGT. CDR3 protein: CASTSPGKNTEAFF. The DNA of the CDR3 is TGTGCCAGCACTTCCCCTGGGAAGAACACTGAAGCTTTCTTT.

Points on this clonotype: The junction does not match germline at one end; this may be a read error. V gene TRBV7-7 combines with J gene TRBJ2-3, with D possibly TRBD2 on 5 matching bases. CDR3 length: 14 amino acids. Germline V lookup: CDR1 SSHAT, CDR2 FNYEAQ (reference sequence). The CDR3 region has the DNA TGTGCTAGCAGCTTAGCGCCGGCAGCAGATACGCAGTATTTT. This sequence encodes CASSLAPAADTQYF.

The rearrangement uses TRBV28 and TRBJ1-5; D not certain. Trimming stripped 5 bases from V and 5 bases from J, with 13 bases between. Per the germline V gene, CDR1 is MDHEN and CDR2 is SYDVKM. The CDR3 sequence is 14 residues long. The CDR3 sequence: CASSPPERDQPQHF. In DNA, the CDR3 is TGTGCCAGCAGTCCCCCTGAAAGGGATCAGCCCCAGCATTTT.

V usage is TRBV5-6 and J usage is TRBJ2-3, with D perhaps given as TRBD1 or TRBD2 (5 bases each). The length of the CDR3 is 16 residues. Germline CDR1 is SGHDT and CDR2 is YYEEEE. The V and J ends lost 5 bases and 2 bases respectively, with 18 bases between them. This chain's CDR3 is CASSYDSGTFTDTQYF. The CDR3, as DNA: TGTGCCAGCAGTTACGACTCCGGGACCTTCACAGATACGCAGTATTTT.

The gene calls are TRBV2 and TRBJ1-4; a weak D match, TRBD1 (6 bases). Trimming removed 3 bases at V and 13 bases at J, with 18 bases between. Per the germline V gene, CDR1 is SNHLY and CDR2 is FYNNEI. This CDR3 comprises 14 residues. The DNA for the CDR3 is TGTGCCAGCAGTGAGTTCGGGCCTCGAGGGGGACTGTTTTTT. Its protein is CASSEFGPRGGLFF.

The CDR3 bases are TGTGCCAGTAGTATATTGGACAGGGGCCGCCCTGAAGCTTTCTTT. Its translation: CASSILDRGRPEAFF. V and J are TRBV19 and TRBJ1-1; 9 bases are a match to TRBD1. Germline lookup yields CDR1 LNHDA and CDR2 SQIVND (reference sequence). The CDR3 spans 15 residues. V lost 2 bases to trimming and J lost 6 bases; unmatched junction nucleotides: 7.

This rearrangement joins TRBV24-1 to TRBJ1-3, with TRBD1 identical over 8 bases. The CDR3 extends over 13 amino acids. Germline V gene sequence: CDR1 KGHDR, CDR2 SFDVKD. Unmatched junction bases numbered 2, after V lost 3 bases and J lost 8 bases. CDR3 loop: CATSDGQGDTIYF. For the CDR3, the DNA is TGTGCCACCAGTGATGGACAGGGAGACACCATATATTTT.

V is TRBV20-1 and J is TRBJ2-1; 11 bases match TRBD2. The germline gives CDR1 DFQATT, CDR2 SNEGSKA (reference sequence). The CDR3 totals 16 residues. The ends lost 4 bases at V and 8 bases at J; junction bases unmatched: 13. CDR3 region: CSAKGRLAGPRDEQFF. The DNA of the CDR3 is TGCAGTGCTAAGGGGCGACTAGCGGGACCACGCGATGAGCAGTTCTTC.

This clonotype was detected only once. The DNA of the CDR3 is TGTGCCAGCACCCCCGGACTAGCGGGAGCCGGGTCCGGGGAGCTGTTTTTT. The encoded protein is CASTPGLAGAGSGELFF. V gene TRBV2 combines with J gene TRBJ2-2; 13 bases fit TRBD2. CDR1 is SNHLY and CDR2 is FYNNEI in the germline V gene. Germline trimming cut 7 bases from V and 6 bases from J; bases unmatched to any gene: 11. The length of the CDR3 is 17 residues.

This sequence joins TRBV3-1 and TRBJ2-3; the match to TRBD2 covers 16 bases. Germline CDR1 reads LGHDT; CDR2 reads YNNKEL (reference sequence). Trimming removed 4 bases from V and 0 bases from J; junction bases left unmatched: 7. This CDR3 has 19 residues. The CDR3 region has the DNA TGTGCCAGCAGCCTCATCGGGACTAGCGGGAGGGCGAGCACAGATACGCAGTATTTT. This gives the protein CASSLIGTSGRASTDTQYF.

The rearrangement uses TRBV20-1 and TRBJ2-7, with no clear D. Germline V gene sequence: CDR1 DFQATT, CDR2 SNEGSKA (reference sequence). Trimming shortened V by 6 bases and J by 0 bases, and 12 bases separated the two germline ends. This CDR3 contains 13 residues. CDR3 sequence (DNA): TGCAGTGCCAGAAGCGACACCTCCTACGAGCAGTACTTC. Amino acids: CSARSDTSYEQYF.

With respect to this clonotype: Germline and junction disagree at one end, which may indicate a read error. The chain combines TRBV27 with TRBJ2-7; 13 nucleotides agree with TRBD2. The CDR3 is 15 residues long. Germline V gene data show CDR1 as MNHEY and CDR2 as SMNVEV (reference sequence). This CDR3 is CASSPGLAGLYEQYF. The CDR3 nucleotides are TGTGCCAGCAGTCCGGGACTAGCGGGGTTATACGAGCAGTATTTC.

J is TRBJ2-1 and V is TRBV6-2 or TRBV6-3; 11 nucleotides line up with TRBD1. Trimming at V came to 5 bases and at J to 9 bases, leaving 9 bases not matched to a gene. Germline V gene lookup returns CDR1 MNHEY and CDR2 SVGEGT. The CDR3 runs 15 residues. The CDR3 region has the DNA TGTGCCAGCAGTCAGACCGGACAGGGGGCGGTTGAGCAGTTCTTC. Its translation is CASSQTGQGAVEQFF.

In nucleotides, the CDR3 is TGTGCCAGCTCACCGGACAGCTCCAATTCACCCCTCCACTTT. Protein sequence: CASSPDSSNSPLHF. This chain joins TRBV18 and TRBJ1-6, with D possibly being TRBD1 (6 bases). The CDR3 is 14 residues long. The V and J ends lost 3 bases and 7 bases respectively, with 10 bases between them. Germline-derived CDR1 and CDR2 are KGHSH and LQKENI. The whole variable domain, remainder taken from reference TRBV18 and TRBJ1-6, is NAGVMQNPRHLVRRRGQEARLRCSPMKGHSHVYWYRQLPEEGLKFMVYLQKENIIDESGMPKERFSAEFPKEGPSILRIQQVVRGDSAAYFCASSPDSSNSPLHFGNGTRLTVT.

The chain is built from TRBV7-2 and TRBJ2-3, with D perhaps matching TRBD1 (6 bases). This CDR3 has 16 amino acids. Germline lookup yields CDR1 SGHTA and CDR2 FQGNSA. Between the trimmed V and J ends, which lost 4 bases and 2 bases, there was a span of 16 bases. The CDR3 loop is CASSYQQGISTDTQYF. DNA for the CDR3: TGTGCCAGCAGCTATCAACAGGGTATATCCACAGATACGCAGTATTTT.

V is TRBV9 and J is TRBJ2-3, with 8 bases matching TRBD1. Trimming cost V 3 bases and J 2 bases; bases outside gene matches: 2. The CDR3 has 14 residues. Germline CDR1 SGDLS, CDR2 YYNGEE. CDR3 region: CASSGTGTTDTQYF. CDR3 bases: TGTGCCAGCAGCGGGACAGGGACCACAGATACGCAGTATTTT.

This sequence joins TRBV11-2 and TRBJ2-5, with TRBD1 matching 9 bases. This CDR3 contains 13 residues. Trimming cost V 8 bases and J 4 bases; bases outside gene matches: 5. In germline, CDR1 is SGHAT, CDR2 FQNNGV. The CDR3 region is CASCRDRVETQYF. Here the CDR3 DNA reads TGTGCCAGCTGCCGGGACAGGGTAGAGACCCAGTACTTC.

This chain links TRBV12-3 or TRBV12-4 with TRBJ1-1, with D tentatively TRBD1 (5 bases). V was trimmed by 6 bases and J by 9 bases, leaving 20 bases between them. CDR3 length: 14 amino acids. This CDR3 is CASSPGSGSKQAFF. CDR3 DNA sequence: TGTGCCAGCAGCCCAGGGTCCGGGTCTAAGCAAGCTTTCTTT.

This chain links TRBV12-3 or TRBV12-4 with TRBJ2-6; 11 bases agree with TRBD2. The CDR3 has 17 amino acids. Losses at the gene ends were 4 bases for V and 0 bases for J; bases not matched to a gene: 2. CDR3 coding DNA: TGTGCCAGCAGTTCTAGCGGGAGGTCCTCTGGGGCCAACGTCCTGACTTTC. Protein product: CASSSSGRSSGANVLTF.

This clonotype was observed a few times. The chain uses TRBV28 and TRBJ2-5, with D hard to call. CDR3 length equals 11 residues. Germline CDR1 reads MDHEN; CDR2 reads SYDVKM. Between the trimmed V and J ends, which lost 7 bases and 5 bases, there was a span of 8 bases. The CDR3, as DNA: TGTGCCAGCACTGCCCAGGAGACCCAGTACTTC. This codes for CASTAQETQYF.

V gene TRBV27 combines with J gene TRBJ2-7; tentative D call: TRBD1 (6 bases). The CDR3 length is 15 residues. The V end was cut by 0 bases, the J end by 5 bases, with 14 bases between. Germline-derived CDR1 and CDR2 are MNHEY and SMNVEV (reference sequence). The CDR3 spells CASSLSGQGINEQYF. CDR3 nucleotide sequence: TGTGCCAGCAGTTTATCGGGGCAGGGGATAAACGAGCAGTACTTC.

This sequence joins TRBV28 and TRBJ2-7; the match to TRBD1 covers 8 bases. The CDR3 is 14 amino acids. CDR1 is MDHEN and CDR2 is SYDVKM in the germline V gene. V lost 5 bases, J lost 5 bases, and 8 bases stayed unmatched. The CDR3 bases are TGTGCCAGCAGTGACGACAGGGGATACCACGAGCAGTACTTC. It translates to CASSDDRGYHEQYF.

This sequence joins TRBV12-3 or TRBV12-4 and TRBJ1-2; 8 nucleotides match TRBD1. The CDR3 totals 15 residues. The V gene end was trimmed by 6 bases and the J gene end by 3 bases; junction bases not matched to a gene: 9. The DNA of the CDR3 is TGTGCCAGCAGGCCCGGGACAGGCGCATACTATGGCTACACCTTC. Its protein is CASRPGTGAYYGYTF.

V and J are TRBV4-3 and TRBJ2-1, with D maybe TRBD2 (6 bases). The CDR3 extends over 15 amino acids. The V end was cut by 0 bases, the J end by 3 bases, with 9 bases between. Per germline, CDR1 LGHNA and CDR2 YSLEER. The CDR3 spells CASSQDGGNYNEQFF. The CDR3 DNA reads TGCGCCAGCAGCCAAGATGGAGGGAACTACAATGAGCAGTTCTTC.

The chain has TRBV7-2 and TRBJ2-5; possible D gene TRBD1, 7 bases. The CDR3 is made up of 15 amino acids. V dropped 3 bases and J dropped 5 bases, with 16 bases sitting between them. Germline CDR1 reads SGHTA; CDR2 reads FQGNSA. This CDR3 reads CASSFGGPGGETQYF. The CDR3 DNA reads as TGTGCCAGCAGCTTTGGAGGGCCAGGGGGGGAGACCCAGTACTTC.

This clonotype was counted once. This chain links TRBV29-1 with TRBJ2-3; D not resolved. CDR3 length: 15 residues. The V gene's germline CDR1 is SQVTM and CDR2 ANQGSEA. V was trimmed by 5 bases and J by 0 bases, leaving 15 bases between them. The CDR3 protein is CSVLNESPSTDTQYF. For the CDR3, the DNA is TGCAGCGTTTTAAACGAATCCCCTAGCACAGATACGCAGTATTTT.